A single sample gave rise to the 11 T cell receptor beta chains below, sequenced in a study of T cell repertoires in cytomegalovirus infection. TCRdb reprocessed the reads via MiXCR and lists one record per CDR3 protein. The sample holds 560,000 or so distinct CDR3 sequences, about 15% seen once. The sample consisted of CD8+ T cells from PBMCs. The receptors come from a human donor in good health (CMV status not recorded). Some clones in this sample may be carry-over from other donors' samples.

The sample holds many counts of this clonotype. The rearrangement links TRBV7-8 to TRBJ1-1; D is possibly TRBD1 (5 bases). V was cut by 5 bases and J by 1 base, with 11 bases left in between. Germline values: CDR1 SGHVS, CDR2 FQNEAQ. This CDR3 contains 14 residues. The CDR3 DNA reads TGTGCCAGCAGCATACGGGACGGGAACACTGAAGCTTTCTTT. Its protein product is CASSIRDGNTEAFF. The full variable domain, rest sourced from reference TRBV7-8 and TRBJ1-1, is GAGVSQSPRYKVAKRGQDVALRCDPISGHVSLFWYQQALGQGPEFLTYFQNEAQLDKSGLPSDRFFAERPEGSVSTLKIQRTQQEDSAVYLCASSIRDGNTEAFFGQGTRLTVV.

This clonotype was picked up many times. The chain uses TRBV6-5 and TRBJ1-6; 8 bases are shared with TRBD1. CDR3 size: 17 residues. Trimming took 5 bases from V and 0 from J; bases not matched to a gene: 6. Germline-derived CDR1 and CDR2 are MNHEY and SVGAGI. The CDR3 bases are TGTGCCAGCAGTCCACGGGACAGGAGCTCCTATAATTCACCCCTCCACTTT. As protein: CASSPRDRSSYNSPLHF.

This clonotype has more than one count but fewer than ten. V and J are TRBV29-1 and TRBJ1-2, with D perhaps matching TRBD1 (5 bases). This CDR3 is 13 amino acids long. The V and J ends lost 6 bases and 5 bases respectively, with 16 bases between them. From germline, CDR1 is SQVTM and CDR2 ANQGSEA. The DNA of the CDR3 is TGCAGCGTACGGCGGGGCGGGGTATATGGCTACACCTTC. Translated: CSVRRGGVYGYTF.

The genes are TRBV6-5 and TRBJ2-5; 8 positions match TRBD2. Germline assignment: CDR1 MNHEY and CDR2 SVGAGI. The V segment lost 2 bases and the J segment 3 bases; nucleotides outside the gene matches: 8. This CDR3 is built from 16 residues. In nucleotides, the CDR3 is TGTGCCAGCAGTTACCTAGCGGGTGGGGGAGAAGAGACCCAGTACTTC. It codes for CASSYLAGGGEETQYF.

This CDR3 is CASSLLRTAFYGYTF. CDR3 sequence (DNA): TGTGCCAGCAGCCTACTACGTACAGCGTTCTATGGCTACACCTTC. V gene TRBV5-6 combines with J gene TRBJ1-2; D is uncertain. The germline CDR1 and CDR2 sequences are SGHDT and YYEEEE. CDR3 size: 15 residues. V shed 4 bases and J shed 4 bases, with 17 bases lying between them.

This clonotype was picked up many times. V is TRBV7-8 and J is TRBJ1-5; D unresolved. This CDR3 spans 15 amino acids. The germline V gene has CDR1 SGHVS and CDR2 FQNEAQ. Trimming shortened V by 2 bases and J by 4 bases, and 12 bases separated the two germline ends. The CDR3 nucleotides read TGTGCCAGCAGCTTAACTTCGGCCCAGAATCAGCCCCAGCATTTT. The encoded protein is CASSLTSAQNQPQHF. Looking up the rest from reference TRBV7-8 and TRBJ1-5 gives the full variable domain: GAGVSQSPRYKVAKRGQDVALRCDPISGHVSLFWYQQALGQGPEFLTYFQNEAQLDKSGLPSDRFFAERPEGSVSTLKIQRTQQEDSAVYLCASSLTSAQNQPQHFGDGTRLSIL.

Here the CDR3 DNA reads TGTGCCAGCAGCTTCGCCGGGACAGGGGGCAGAGAGACCCAGTACTTC. It encodes CASSFAGTGGRETQYF. The rearrangement joins TRBV13 to TRBJ2-5; TRBD1 matches at 12 bases. Germline V CDR1 and CDR2: PRHDT, FYEKMQ (reference sequence). The CDR3 contains 16 residues. Germline trimming cut 3 bases from V and 4 bases from J; bases unmatched to any gene: 6.

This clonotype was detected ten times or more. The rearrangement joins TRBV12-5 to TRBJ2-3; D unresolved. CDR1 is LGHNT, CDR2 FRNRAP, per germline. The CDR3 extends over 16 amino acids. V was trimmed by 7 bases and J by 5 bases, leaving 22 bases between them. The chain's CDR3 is CASALDDLGPVDTQYF. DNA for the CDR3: TGTGCTAGTGCCCTGGACGATCTCGGACCAGTAGATACGCAGTATTTT. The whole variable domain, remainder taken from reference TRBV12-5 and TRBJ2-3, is DARVTQTPRHKVTEMGQEVTMRCQPILGHNTVFWYRQTMMQGLELLAYFRNRAPLDDSGMPKDRFSAEMPDATLATLKIQPSEPRDSAVYFCASALDDLGPVDTQYFGPGTRLTVL.

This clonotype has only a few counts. CDR3 sequence: CASSQEQGSSYNEQFF. The CDR3 DNA reads TGTGCCAGCAGCCAAGAACAGGGGAGCTCCTACAATGAGCAGTTCTTC. The chain is built from TRBV4-2 and TRBJ2-1; the match to TRBD1 covers 7 bases. CDR1 is LGHNA and CDR2 is YNFKEQ in the germline V gene. The CDR3 sequence is 16 residues long. Unmatched junction bases numbered 2, after V lost 0 bases and J lost 0 bases.

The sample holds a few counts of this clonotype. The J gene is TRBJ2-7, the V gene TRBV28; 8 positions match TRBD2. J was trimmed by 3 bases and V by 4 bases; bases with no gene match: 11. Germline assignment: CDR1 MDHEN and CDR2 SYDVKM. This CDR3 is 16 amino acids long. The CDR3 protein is CASSSSQGRGVYEQYF. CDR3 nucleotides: TGTGCCAGCAGTTCCTCGCAGGGGCGGGGGGTCTACGAGCAGTACTTC.

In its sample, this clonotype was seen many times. Written as DNA, the CDR3 is TGTGCCAGCAGTTACTCGTGGGGGGCTAACTATGGCTACACCTTC. Its translation is CASSYSWGANYGYTF. V is TRBV6-5 and J is TRBJ1-2; a possible D gene is TRBD1 (5 bases). The V end lost 0 bases, the J end lost 0 bases, and 8 bases lay between the germline ends. Germline V CDR1 and CDR2: MNHEY, SVGAGI. CDR3 length: 15 amino acids.